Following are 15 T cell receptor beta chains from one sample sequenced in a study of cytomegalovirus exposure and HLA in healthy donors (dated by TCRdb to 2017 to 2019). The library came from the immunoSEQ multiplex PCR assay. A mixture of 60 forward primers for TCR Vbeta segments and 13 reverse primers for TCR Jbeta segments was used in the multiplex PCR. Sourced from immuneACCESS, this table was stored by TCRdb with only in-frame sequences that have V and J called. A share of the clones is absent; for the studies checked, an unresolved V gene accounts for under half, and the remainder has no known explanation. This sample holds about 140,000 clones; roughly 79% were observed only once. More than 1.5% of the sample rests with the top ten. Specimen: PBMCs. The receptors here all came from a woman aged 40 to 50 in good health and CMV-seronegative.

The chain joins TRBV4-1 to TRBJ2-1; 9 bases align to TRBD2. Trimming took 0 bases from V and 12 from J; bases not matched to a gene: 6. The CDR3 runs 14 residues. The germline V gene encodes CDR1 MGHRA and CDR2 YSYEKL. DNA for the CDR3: TGCGCCAGCAGCCAAGATCGCGCGGGAGGGCCGCAGTTCTTC. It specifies CASSQDRAGGPQFF.

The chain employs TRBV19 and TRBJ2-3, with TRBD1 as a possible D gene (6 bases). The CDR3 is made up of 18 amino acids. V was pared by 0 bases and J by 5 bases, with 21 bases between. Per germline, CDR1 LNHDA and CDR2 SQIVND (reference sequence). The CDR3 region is CASSIDLATGPRGDTQYF. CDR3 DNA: TGTGCCAGTAGTATAGATCTGGCCACAGGGCCGAGGGGAGATACGCAGTATTTT.

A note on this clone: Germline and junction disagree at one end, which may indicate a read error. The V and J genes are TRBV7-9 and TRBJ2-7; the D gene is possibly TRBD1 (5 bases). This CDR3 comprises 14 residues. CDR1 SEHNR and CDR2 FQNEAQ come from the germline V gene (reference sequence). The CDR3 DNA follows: TGTTCCAGCAGCCTCACCCAGGGATCGGGCGAGCAGTACTTC. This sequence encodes CSSSLTQGSGEQYF.

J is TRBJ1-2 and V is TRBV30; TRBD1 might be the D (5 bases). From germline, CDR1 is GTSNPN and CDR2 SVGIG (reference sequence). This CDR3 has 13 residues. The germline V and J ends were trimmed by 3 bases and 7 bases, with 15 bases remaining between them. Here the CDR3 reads CAWSPMGGSGYTF. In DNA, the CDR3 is TGTGCCTGGAGCCCAATGGGGGGAAGTGGCTACACCTTC. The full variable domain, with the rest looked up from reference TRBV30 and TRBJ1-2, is SQTIHQWPATLVQPVGSPLSLECTVEGTSNPNLYWYRQAAGRGLQLLFYSVGIGQISSEVPQNLSASRPQDRQFILSSKKLLLSDSGFYLCAWSPMGGSGYTFGSGTRLTVV.

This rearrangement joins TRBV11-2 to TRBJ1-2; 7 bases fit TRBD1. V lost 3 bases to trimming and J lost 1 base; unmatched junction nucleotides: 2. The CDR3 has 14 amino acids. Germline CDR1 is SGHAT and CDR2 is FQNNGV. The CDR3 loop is CASSLDRINYGYTF. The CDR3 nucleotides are TGTGCCAGCAGCTTGGACAGGATTAACTATGGCTACACCTTC.

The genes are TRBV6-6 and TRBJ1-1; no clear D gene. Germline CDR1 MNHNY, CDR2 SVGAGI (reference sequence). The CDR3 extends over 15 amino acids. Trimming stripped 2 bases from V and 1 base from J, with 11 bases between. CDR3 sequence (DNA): TGTGCCAGCAGTTACGGGCACCTGGCGAACACTGAAGCTTTCTTT. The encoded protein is CASSYGHLANTEAFF.

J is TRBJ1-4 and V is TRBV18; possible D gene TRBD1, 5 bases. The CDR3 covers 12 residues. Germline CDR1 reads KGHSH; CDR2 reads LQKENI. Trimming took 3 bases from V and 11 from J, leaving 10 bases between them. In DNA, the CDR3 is TGTGCCAGCTCACCCAGGGTCGAGAAACTGTTTTTT. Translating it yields CASSPRVEKLFF.

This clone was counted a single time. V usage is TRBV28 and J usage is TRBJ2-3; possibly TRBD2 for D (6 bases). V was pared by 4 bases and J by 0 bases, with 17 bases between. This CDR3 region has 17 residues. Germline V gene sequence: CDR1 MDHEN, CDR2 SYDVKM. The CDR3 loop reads CASSSRKGGTSTDTQYF. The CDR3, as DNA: TGTGCCAGCAGTTCCCGTAAGGGAGGCACTAGCACAGATACGCAGTATTTT.

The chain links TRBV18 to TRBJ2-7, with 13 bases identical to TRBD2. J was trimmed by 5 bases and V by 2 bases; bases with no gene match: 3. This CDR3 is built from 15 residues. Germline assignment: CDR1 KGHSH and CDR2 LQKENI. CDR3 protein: CASSPSGTSGNEQYF. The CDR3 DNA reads TGTGCCAGCTCACCATCCGGGACTAGCGGGAACGAGCAGTACTTC.

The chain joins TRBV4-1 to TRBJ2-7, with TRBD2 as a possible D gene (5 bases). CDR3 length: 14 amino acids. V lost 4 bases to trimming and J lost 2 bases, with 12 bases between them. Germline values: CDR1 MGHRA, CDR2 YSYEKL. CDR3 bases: TGCGCCAGCAGCCCTCGGGATTTGACCTACGAGCAGTACTTC. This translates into CASSPRDLTYEQYF.

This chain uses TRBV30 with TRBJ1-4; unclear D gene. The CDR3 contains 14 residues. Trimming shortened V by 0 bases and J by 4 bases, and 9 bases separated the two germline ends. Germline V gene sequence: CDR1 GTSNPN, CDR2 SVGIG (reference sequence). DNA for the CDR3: TGTGCCTGGAGTGTACGAGGGAATAATGAAAAACTGTTTTTT. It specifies CAWSVRGNNEKLFF.

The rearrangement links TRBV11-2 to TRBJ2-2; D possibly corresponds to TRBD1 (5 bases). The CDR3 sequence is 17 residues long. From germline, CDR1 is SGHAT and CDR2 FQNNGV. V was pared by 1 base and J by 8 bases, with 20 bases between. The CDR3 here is CASSLGLALGVVGELFF. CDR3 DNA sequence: TGTGCCAGCAGCTTAGGATTGGCGCTAGGGGTGGTAGGGGAGCTGTTTTTT.

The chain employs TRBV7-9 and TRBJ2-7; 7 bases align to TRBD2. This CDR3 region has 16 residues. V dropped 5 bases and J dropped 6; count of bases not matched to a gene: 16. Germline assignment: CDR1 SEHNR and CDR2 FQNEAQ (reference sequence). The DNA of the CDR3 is TGTGCCAGCAGCCCCCGAGCGGGATCAAAGGGATCCGAGCAGTACTTC. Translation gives CASSPRAGSKGSEQYF.

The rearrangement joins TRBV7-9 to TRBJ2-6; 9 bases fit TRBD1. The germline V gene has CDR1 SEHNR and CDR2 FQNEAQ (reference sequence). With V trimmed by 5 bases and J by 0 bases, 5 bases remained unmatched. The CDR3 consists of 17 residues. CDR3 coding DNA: TGTGCCAGCAGCACAACAGGGGGCCCCTCTGGGGCCAACGTCCTGACTTTC. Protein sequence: CASSTTGGPSGANVLTF.

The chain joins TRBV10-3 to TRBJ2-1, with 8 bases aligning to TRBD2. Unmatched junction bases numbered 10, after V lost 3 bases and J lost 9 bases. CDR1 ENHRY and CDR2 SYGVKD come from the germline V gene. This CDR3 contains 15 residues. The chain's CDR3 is CAISDPGLGLIEQFF. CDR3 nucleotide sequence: TGTGCCATCAGTGACCCGGGACTAGGGTTAATTGAGCAGTTCTTC.